Sequencing of this T cell receptor (beta chain) was carried out in a study of cytomegalovirus exposure and HLA in healthy donors. PCR amplification relied on 60 Vbeta primers (plus 13 Jbeta primers). Per the study methods: Approximately 11 million shared chains were among the 65 million to 85 million unique TCR beta chains that a later analysis counted. Repertoires were generated with immunoSEQ multiplex PCR, while TCRdb's copy carries only in-frame clones and drops some. The V and J calls and the clone size are those of that table, but D and trimming were determined from the DNA. Of some 150,000 clones in the sample, over 60% are singletons; the top ten hold less than 3.5%. Whole-study results and caveats: With later analysis, a missense DCLRE1C variant became linked to TCR beta V- and J-gene trimming.

To note about this clone: Its cognate antigen is unknown.

The V segment lost 0 bases and the J segment 9 bases; nucleotides outside the gene matches: 13. The CDR3 is 17 amino acids. Germline CDR1 reads SGHVS; CDR2 reads FNYEAQ. The gene calls are TRBV7-6 and TRBJ2-1, with TRBD2 identical over 8 bases. This clonotype originated in a woman in her 30s in good health and CMV-seropositive. The sequenced sample was PBMCs. In nucleotides, the CDR3 is TGTGCCAGCAGCTTAGCCTTGGCGGGGGGCGCGAGGGGTGAGCAGTTCTTC. Translation gives CASSLALAGGARGEQFF.